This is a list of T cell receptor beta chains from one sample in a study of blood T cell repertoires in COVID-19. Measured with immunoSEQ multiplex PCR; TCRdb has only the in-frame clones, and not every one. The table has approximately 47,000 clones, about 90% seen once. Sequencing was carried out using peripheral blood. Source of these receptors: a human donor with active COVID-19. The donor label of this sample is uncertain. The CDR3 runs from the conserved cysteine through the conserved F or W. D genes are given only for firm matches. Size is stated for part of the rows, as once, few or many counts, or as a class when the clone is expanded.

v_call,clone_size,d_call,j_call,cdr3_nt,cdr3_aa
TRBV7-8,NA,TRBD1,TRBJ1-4,TGTGCCAGCAGCTTCTACCGGGACAGTAATGAAAAACTGTTTTTT,CASSFYRDSNEKLFF
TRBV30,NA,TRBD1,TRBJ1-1,TGTGCCTGGAGTTTGAGGACAGGGGGTGCGGAAGCTTTCTTT,CAWSLRTGGAEAFF
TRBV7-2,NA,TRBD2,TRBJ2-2,TGTGCCAGCAGCTTAGAAACTAGCGGGAGGGCCAACACCGGGGAGCTGTTTTTT,CASSLETSGRANTGELFF
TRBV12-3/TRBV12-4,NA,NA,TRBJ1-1,TGTGCCAGCAGTCGCGGTGACACTGAAGCTTTCTTT,CASSRGDTEAFF
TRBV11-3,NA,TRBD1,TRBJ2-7,TGTGCCAGCAGCTTAGGACAGGGAAGGTCCTACGAGCAGTACTTC,CASSLGQGRSYEQYF
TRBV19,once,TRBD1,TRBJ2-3,TGTGCCAGTAGTATAGCAGGGGGCCTCAGCACAGATACGCAGTATTTT,CASSIAGGLSTDTQYF
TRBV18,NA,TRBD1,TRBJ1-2,TGTGCCAGCTCACCTATAACGGACAGGTCCTACTATGGCTACACCTTC,CASSPITDRSYYGYTF
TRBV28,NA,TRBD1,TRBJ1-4,TGTGCCAGCAGTTCCATGAGACAGGGGAGGGGAGAAAAACTGTTTTTT,CASSSMRQGRGEKLFF
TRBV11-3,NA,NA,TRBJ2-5,TGTGCCAGCAGCAGTTACAGGGTTTTAGGAGAGACCCAGTACTTC,CASSSYRVLGETQYF
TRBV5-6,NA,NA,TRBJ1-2,TGTGCCAGCAGCCCGGAGGCACGGAATGGCTACACCTTC,CASSPEARNGYTF
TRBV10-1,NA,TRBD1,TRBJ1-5,TGCGCCAGCAGTGAACGACAGGGGGCAGGTAAAAGCAATCAGCCCCAGCATTTT,CASSERQGAGKSNQPQHF